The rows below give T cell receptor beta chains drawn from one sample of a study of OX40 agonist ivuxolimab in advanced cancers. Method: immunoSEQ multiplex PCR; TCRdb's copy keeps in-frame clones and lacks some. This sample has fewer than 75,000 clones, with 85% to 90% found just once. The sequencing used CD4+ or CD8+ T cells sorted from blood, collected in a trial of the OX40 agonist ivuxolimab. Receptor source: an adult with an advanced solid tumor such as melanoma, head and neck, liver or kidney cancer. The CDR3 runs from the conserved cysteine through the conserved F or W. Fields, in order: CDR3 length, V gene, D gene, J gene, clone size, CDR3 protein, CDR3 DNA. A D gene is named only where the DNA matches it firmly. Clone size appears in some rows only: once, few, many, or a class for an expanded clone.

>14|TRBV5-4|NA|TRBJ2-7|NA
CASTAQSGAYEQYF
TGTGCCAGCACGGCACAGAGCGGCGCCTACGAGCAGTACTTC
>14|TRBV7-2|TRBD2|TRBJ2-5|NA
CASSLGGGAGTQYF
TGTGCCAGCAGCTTAGGCGGGGGAGCCGGGACCCAGTACTTC
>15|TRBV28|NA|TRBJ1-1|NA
CASSYNGGLGTEAFF
TGTGCCAGCAGTTACAACGGGGGACTGGGGACTGAAGCTTTCTTT
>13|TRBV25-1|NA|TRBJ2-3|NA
CASSEANTDTQYF
TGTGCCAGCAGTGAAGCGAACACAGATACGCAGTATTTT
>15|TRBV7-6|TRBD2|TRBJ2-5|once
CASSSVAGGLETQYF
TGTGCCAGCAGCTCCGTAGCGGGGGGCCTTGAGACCCAGTACTTC
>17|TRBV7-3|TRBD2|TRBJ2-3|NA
CASSSLGLAGSTDTQYF
TGTGCCAGCAGCAGCTTAGGACTAGCGGGAAGCACAGATACGCAGTATTTT
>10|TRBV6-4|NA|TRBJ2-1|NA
CARKGDEQFF
TGTGCCAGGAAAGGGGATGAGCAGTTCTTC
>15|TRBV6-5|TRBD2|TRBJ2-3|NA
CASSFRAGGPDTQYF
TGTGCCAGCAGTTTCAGAGCGGGGGGGCCAGATACGCAGTATTTT
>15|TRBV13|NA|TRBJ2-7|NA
CASSALQAIAYEQYF
TGTGCCAGCAGCGCGTTACAGGCGATCGCCTACGAGCAGTACTTC
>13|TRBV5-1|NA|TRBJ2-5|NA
CASSQEGPGEQYF
TGCGCCAGCAGCCAAGAGGGTCCGGGAGAGCAGTACTTC
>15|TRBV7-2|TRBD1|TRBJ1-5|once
CASSLEGGRGQPQHF
TGTGCCAGCAGCTTAGAAGGGGGCCGTGGTCAGCCCCAGCATTTT
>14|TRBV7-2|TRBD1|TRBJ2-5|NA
CASSPGQGGETQYF
TGTGCCAGCAGCCCCGGACAGGGCGGAGAGACCCAGTACTTC
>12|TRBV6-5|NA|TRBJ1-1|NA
CASRGSGTEAFF
TGTGCCAGCAGAGGGAGTGGCACTGAAGCTTTCTTT
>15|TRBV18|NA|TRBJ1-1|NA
CASSSGKGSNTEAFF
TGTGCCAGCTCATCGGGGAAGGGGTCCAACACTGAAGCTTTCTTT
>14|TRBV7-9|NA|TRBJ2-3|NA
CASSLTAGTDTQYF
TGTGCCAGCAGCTTAACCGCTGGCACAGATACGCAGTATTTT
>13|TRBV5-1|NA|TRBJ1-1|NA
CASSLLLDTEAFF
TGCGCCAGCAGCTTGCTCCTTGACACTGAAGCTTTCTTT
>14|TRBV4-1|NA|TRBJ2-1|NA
CASSQSSSYNEQFF
TGCGCCAGCAGCCAATCGAGCTCCTACAATGAGCAGTTCTTC
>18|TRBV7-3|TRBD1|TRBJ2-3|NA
CASSGRDRGRIEADTQYF
TGTGCCAGCAGCGGACGGGACAGGGGGCGAATTGAAGCAGATACGCAGTATTTT
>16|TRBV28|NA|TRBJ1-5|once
CASSLSPAGRNQPQHF
TGTGCCAGCAGTTTATCCCCTGCAGGGAGAAATCAGCCCCAGCATTTT
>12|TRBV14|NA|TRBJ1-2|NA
CASSQDRAGYTF
TGTGCCAGCAGCCAGGACAGAGCAGGCTACACCTTC
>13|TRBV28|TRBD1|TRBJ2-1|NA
CASSRRTGFEQFF
TGTGCCAGCAGTCGGCGGACAGGGTTTGAGCAGTTCTTC
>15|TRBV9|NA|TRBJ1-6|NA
CASSLEVNINSPLHF
TGTGCCAGCAGTCTAGAGGTCAACATTAATTCACCCCTCCACTTT
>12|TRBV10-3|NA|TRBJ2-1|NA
CAATDMNNEQFF
TGTGCCGCCACGGACATGAACAATGAGCAGTTCTTC
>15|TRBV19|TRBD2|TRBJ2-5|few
CASSLTSGGKETQYF
TGTGCCAGTAGTCTCACTAGCGGGGGAAAAGAGACCCAGTACTTC
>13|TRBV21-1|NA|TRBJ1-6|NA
CASSKKARDSLHF
TGTGCCAGCAGCAAAAAAGCTAGGGACAGCCTCCACTTT
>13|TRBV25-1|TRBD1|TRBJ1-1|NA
CASSTGENTEAFF
TGTGCCAGCAGCACAGGGGAGAACACTGAAGCTTTCTTT
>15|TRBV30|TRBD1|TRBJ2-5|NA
CAWSGPGQGGVTQYF
TGTGCCTGGAGCGGCCCGGGACAGGGAGGGGTGACCCAGTACTTC
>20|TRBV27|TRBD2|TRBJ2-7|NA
CASSSRGGTSGPGISYEQYF
TGTGCCAGCAGTTCCCGTGGCGGGACTAGCGGGCCCGGAATCTCCTACGAGCAGTACTTC
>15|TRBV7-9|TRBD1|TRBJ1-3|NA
CASSGTVSSGNTIYF
TGTGCCAGCAGTGGGACAGTGAGCTCTGGAAACACCATATATTTT
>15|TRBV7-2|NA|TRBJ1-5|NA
CASRLDPYSNQPQHF
TGTGCCAGCAGGTTGGACCCGTATAGCAATCAGCCCCAGCATTTT
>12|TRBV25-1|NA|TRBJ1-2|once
CASSLTGHGYTF
TGTGCCAGCAGCCTGACAGGCCATGGCTACACCTTC
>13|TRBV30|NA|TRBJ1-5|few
CAWSKGGNQPQHF
TGTGCCTGGAGTAAGGGGGGGAATCAGCCCCAGCATTTT
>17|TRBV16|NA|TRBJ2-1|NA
CASSQPRAALSYNEQFF
TGTGCCAGCAGCCAACCTAGAGCGGCCCTCTCCTACAATGAGCAGTTCTTC
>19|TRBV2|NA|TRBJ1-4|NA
CASSEGPGDLSLTNEKLFF
TGTGCCAGCTCTGAGGGCCCGGGGGATCTATCCTTAACTAATGAAAAACTGTTTTTT
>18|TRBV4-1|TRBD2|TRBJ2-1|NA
CASSQDALAGGSYNEQFF
TGCGCCAGCAGCCAAGATGCGCTAGCGGGGGGCTCCTACAATGAGCAGTTCTTC
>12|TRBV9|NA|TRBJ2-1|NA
CASSPPGYEQFF
TGTGCCAGCAGCCCCCCGGGATATGAGCAGTTCTTC
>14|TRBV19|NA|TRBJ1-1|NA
CASRAGNMNTEAFF
TGTGCCAGCCGCGCAGGGAACATGAACACTGAAGCTTTCTTT
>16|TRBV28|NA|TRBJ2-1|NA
CASSPPLEGAGNEQFF
TGTGCCAGCAGTCCTCCCTTGGAGGGAGCGGGTAATGAGCAGTTCTTC
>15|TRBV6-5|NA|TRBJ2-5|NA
CASGLVAESKETQYF
TGTGCCAGCGGTTTGGTAGCGGAATCAAAAGAGACCCAGTACTTC
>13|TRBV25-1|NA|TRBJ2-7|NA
CASSLASGYEQYF
TGTGCCAGCAGTTTAGCCAGCGGTTACGAGCAGTACTTC
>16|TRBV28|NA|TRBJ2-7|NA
CASRFGGAPAPYEQYF
TGTGCCAGCAGATTTGGGGGGGCCCCCGCACCCTACGAGCAGTACTTC
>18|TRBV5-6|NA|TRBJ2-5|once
CASSFSSTAFRYQETQYF
TGTGCCAGCAGCTTTTCGTCCACTGCTTTCAGGTACCAAGAGACCCAGTACTTC
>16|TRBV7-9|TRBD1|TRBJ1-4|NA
CASSFLWDREGEKLFF
TGTGCCAGCAGCTTTCTGTGGGACAGGGAAGGCGAAAAACTGTTTTTT
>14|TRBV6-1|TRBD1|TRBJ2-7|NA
CASSTGTGVYEQYF
TGTGCCAGCAGTACCGGGACAGGGGTCTACGAGCAGTACTTC
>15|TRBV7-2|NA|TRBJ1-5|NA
CASSPDRTKTWPQHF
TGTGCCAGCAGCCCGGACCGGACAAAAACTTGGCCCCAGCATTTT
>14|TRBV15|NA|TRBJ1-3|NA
CATSRATSGNTIYF
TGTGCCACCAGCAGAGCAACCTCTGGAAACACCATATATTTT
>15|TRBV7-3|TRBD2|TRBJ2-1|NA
CASSRSGGPYNEQFF
TGTGCCAGCAGCCGGTCGGGGGGTCCCTACAATGAGCAGTTCTTC
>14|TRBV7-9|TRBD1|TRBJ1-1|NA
CASSLTGGHTEAFF
TGTGCCAGCAGCTTAACAGGGGGGCACACTGAAGCTTTCTTT
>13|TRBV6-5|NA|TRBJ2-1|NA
CASSYSDRLGQFF
TGTGCCAGCAGTTACTCGGACCGTCTGGGGCAGTTCTTC
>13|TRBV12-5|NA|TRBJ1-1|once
CASGQGVFTEAFF
TGTGCTAGTGGTCAAGGGGTGTTCACTGAAGCTTTCTTT
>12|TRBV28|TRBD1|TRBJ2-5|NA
CASSPRGRTQYF
TGTGCCAGCAGCCCCAGGGGGAGGACCCAGTACTTC
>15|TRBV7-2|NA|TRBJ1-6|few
CASSTPGRHNSPLHF
TGTGCCAGCAGCACACCGGGCCGACATAATTCACCCCTCCACTTT
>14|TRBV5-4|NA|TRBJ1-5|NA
CASSQGIGNQPQHF
TGTGCCAGCAGCCAAGGGATTGGCAATCAGCCCCAGCATTTT
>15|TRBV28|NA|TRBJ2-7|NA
CASRGPESHGYEQYF
TGTGCCAGCAGGGGTCCTGAGAGCCACGGCTACGAGCAGTACTTC
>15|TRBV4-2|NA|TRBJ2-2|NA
CASSQPAGPPGELFF
TGTGCCAGCAGCCAGCCGGCGGGGCCTCCCGGGGAGCTGTTTTTT
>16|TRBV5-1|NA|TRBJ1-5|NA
CASSLDGGAGNQPQHF
TGCGCCAGCAGCTTGGATGGGGGGGCGGGCAATCAGCCCCAGCATTTT